The 19 T cell receptor beta chains below come from one sample, sequenced in a study of T cells after yellow fever vaccination. TCRdb recomputed calls from the 5' RACE reads with MiXCR, one row per CDR3 protein. The sample shows 90,000 to 130,000 distinct CDR3 sequences, around 8% of them seen only once. Material: CD8+ T cells sorted from PBMCs, obtained 45 days after the yellow fever booster vaccination. Receptors originate from a man aged 30 to 45 who received the YFV17D yellow fever vaccine.

This clonotype occurred many times. The chain couples TRBV6-4 to TRBJ2-7; D may be TRBD2 (6 bases). The CDR3 length is 14 residues. V lost 8 bases and J lost 0, with 14 bases in between. Germline V CDR1 and CDR2: MRHNA, SNTAGT. This chain's CDR3 is CASLRTTSSYEQYF. The CDR3 bases are TGTGCCAGCCTGAGGACTACCAGCTCCTACGAGCAGTACTTC.

This clonotype was picked up many times. The chain uses TRBV23-1 and TRBJ1-5; no firm D call. TRBV23-1 is annotated as an ORF whose role is uncertain. V lost 8 bases, J lost 0 bases, and 20 bases lay in between. The CDR3 extends over 17 amino acids. The CDR3 loop is CASPHSHRTDSNQPQHF. CDR3 nucleotide sequence: TGCGCCAGCCCCCATTCCCACAGAACAGATAGCAATCAGCCCCAGCATTTT.

In this sample, this clonotype turned up many times. The chain couples TRBV3-1 to TRBJ2-7; TRBD2 might be the D (5 bases). The V end was cut by 8 bases, the J end by 3 bases, with 26 bases between. The germline V gene encodes CDR1 LGHDT and CDR2 YNNKEL (reference sequence). The CDR3 spans 17 residues. Written as DNA, the CDR3 is TGTGCCAGCGCAAAGGGTATGGGGAGCGGCCACTTCTACGAGCAGTACTTC. Protein product: CASAKGMGSGHFYEQYF.

This clonotype has at least ten counts. V usage is TRBV30 and J usage is TRBJ2-1; 8 nucleotides align to TRBD1. The CDR3 consists of 13 residues. The germline V gene has CDR1 GTSNPN and CDR2 SVGIG (reference sequence). J was trimmed by 8 bases and V by 0 bases; bases with no gene match: 3. CDR3 protein: CAWSVRQGYEQFF. CDR3 bases: TGTGCCTGGAGTGTACGACAGGGGTATGAGCAGTTCTTC. The full variable domain, completed using reference TRBV30 and TRBJ2-1, is SQTIHQWPATLVQPVGSPLSLECTVEGTSNPNLYWYRQAAGRGLQLLFYSVGIGQISSEVPQNLSASRPQDRQFILSSKKLLLSDSGFYLCAWSVRQGYEQFFGPGTRLTVL.

This clonotype has just a few counts. V usage is TRBV7-9 and J usage is TRBJ1-3; no clear D. Per germline, CDR1 SEHNR and CDR2 FQNEAQ (reference sequence). V lost 10 bases, J lost 0 bases, and 13 bases lay in between. This CDR3 spans 14 amino acids. For the CDR3, the DNA is TGTGCCACCACACCAGAAGTCTCTGGAAACACCATATATTTT. Its translation is CATTPEVSGNTIYF.

The chain's CDR3 is CASSRGTGWLAGSSYNEQFF. The CDR3 DNA sequence: TGCGCCAGCAGTCGCGGGACAGGGTGGCTAGCGGGGTCCTCCTACAATGAGCAGTTCTTC. The chain couples TRBV23-1 to TRBJ2-1, with D possibly being TRBD1 or TRBD2 (9 bases each). TRBV23-1 is known as an ORF, though its function is uncertain. Deletions cut 4 bases from V and 0 bases from J, with 25 bases between. This CDR3 region has 20 residues.

This clonotype has at least ten counts. CDR3 sequence (DNA): TGTGCCAGCAGCTTAGGGGTGGGCGCATTCGACGAGCAGTACTTC. It encodes CASSLGVGAFDEQYF. The V call is TRBV7-3, the J call TRBJ2-7; D unresolved. Germline V gene lookup returns CDR1 SGHTA and CDR2 FQGTGA. Trimming pared 2 bases from V and 5 bases from J, leaving 16 bases between. The CDR3 consists of 15 residues.

This clonotype was recorded many times. The chain uses TRBV6-6 and TRBJ2-3; D call uncertain. This CDR3 is built from 12 residues. CDR1 MNHNY and CDR2 SVGAGI come from the germline V gene (reference sequence). V gave up 3 bases and J gave up 4 bases, with 5 bases separating them. For the CDR3, the DNA is TGTGCCAGCAGTTATTATTCAGATACGCAGTATTTT. It encodes CASSYYSDTQYF.

Many counts were recorded for this clonotype. The chain links TRBV7-9 to TRBJ2-3; TRBD2 matches at 12 bases. The germline CDR1 and CDR2 sequences are SEHNR and FQNEAQ (reference sequence). J was trimmed by 2 bases and V by 4 bases; bases with no gene match: 4. The CDR3 is 16 residues long. CDR3 coding DNA: TGTGCCAGCAGCTACCGACTAGCGGGAGACACAGATACGCAGTATTTT. Translating it yields CASSYRLAGDTDTQYF.

This clonotype was counted only a few times. The chain has TRBV7-9 and TRBJ1-5; no definite D call. The CDR3 is made up of 14 amino acids. Trimming cost V 1 base and J 4 bases, with 8 bases left between them. Per germline, CDR1 SEHNR and CDR2 FQNEAQ (reference sequence). CDR3 protein: CASSLEGSNQPQHF. In DNA, the CDR3 is TGTGCCAGCAGCTTAGAGGGCAGTAATCAGCCCCAGCATTTT.

In this sample, this clonotype turned up many times. V usage is TRBV19 and J usage is TRBJ2-6; D is unclear. Germline CDR1 and CDR2: LNHDA and SQIVND (reference sequence). CDR3 length: 13 residues. As DNA, the CDR3 is TGTGCTACAGCATCCTCTGGGGCCAACGTCCTGACTTTC. This translates into CATASSGANVLTF.

This clonotype was detected only a few times. The rearrangement links TRBV20-1 to TRBJ2-1; 8 bases are shared with TRBD2. Germline V gene data show CDR1 as DFQATT and CDR2 as SNEGSKA (reference sequence). V gave up 4 bases and J gave up 1 base; unmatched junction bases: 6. The CDR3 is 15 amino acids. Written as DNA, the CDR3 is TGCAGTGCTAAACTTAGCGGGGATTCCTACAATGAGCAGTTCTTC. As protein: CSAKLSGDSYNEQFF.

This clonotype was counted at least ten times. This chain joins TRBV20-1 and TRBJ2-2, with TRBD2 matching over 11 bases. The CDR3 is 17 amino acids. CDR1 is DFQATT and CDR2 is SNEGSKA in the germline V gene (reference sequence). Unmatched junction bases numbered 9, after V lost 0 bases and J lost 6 bases. CDR3 amino acids: CSARDPNSGRAAGELFF. CDR3 bases: TGCAGTGCTAGAGATCCTAATAGCGGGAGGGCCGCCGGGGAGCTGTTTTTT.

The chain carries TRBV14 and TRBJ2-1; D call uncertain. Between the trimmed V and J ends, which lost 4 bases and 8 bases, there was a span of 9 bases. Germline CDR1 is SGHDN and CDR2 is FVKESK. The CDR3 is 12 amino acids. The CDR3 reads CASSLDRHEQFF. The CDR3 nucleotides read TGTGCCAGCAGCCTGGATCGCCATGAGCAGTTCTTC.

This clonotype has at least ten counts. The J gene is TRBJ2-5, the V gene TRBV18, with D tentatively TRBD1 (6 bases). This CDR3 spans 14 amino acids. Trimming removed 3 bases from V and 3 bases from J, with 11 bases in between. CDR1 is KGHSH and CDR2 is LQKENI in the germline V gene. CDR3: CASSPEGGKETQYF. The CDR3 DNA follows: TGTGCCAGCTCACCGGAAGGGGGTAAAGAGACCCAGTACTTC.

In its sample, this clonotype was seen many times. This chain joins TRBV28 and TRBJ2-7, with D possibly called TRBD1 or TRBD2 (5 bases each). The V end was cut by 8 bases, the J end by 5 bases, with 13 bases between. CDR1 is MDHEN, CDR2 SYDVKM, per germline. The CDR3 totals 12 residues. The CDR3 nucleotides read TGTGCCAGCGTAAGCAGGGAGCACGAGCAGTACTTC. Its translation: CASVSREHEQYF.

The rearrangement uses TRBV7-3 and TRBJ2-3, with no clear D. Germline V gene data show CDR1 as SGHTA and CDR2 as FQGTGA. Trimming took 5 bases from V and 1 from J, leaving 13 bases between them. The CDR3 runs to 15 residues. This CDR3 is CASSPLGMGTDTQYF. The CDR3 nucleotides read TGTGCCAGCAGCCCACTTGGGATGGGCACAGATACGCAGTATTTT.

This clonotype occurred many times. The chain links TRBV25-1 to TRBJ2-7; D is possibly TRBD2 (6 bases). V lost 4 bases to trimming and J lost 6 bases, with 13 bases between them. CDR3 size: 13 residues. Germline lookup yields CDR1 MGHDK and CDR2 SYGVNS. The CDR3 loop is CASSGFNGGEQYF. CDR3 sequence (DNA): TGTGCCAGCAGTGGATTCAACGGGGGCGAGCAGTACTTC.

In its sample, this clonotype was seen many times. V gene TRBV25-1 combines with J gene TRBJ2-2; the D is unclear. The length of the CDR3 is 13 residues. Germline V gene data show CDR1 as MGHDK and CDR2 as SYGVNS. Trimming shortened V by 5 bases and J by 0 bases, and 4 bases separated the two germline ends. CDR3: CASSHTNTGELFF. The DNA for the CDR3 is TGTGCCAGCAGTCATACGAACACCGGGGAGCTGTTTTTT.